Each of the 15 T cell receptor beta chains below was sequenced from the same sample in a study of cytomegalovirus exposure and HLA in healthy donors (dated by TCRdb to about 2017). Libraries were prepared through the immunoSEQ multiplex PCR assay. The immuneACCESS repertoire file appears here via TCRdb, limited to in-frame rearrangements. These files lack a portion of the clones; in checked studies, under half of the deficit traces to unresolved V genes, and the cause of the others is not known. The sample data list roughly 130,000 clones, and roughly 90% of these were observed just once. The ten biggest clones cover 1.4% to 1.5% of the sample. Sequencing used PBMCs. These receptors came from a young man in good health and CMV-seronegative.

This rearrangement joins TRBV9 to TRBJ2-7, with D perhaps TRBD1 (5 bases). This CDR3 spans 15 amino acids. V gave up 5 bases and J gave up 5 bases, with 20 bases separating them. In germline, CDR1 is SGDLS, CDR2 YYNGEE. The CDR3 sequence: CASSATARGLDEQYF. CDR3 nucleotides: TGTGCCAGCAGTGCGACAGCGCGAGGATTGGACGAGCAGTACTTC.

In its sample, this clone was seen once. The gene calls are TRBV5-1 and TRBJ2-6; possible D gene TRBD2, 5 bases. Trimming left V 2 bases short and J 0 bases short, with 9 bases between. Germline CDR1 reads SGHRS; CDR2 reads YFSETQ. The CDR3 loop spans 16 amino acids. CDR3 region: CASSLSGASGANVLTF. CDR3 DNA: TGCGCCAGCAGCTTAAGCGGAGCCTCTGGGGCCAACGTCCTGACTTTC.

The CDR3 coding sequence is TGTGCTAGTGGTGGACGGGAAGCGGGGGACTACAATGAGCAGTTCTTC. Its translation: CASGGREAGDYNEQFF. The rearrangement joins TRBV12-5 to TRBJ2-1; 8 positions match TRBD2. This CDR3 is 16 amino acids long. V lost 5 bases, J lost 3 bases, and 9 bases stayed unmatched. Per the germline V gene, CDR1 is LGHNT and CDR2 is FRNRAP.

This sequence joins TRBV5-4 and TRBJ2-7; 14 bases are shared with TRBD2. Trimming at V came to 5 bases and at J to 2 bases, leaving 15 bases not matched to a gene. The germline V gene has CDR1 SGHNT and CDR2 YYREEE (reference sequence). The CDR3 length is 19 residues. In DNA, the CDR3 is TGTGCCAGCAGATCCACCTCCGGGACTAGCGGGAGTAGGCCCTACGAGCAGTACTTC. Protein product: CASRSTSGTSGSRPYEQYF.

J is TRBJ2-7 and V is TRBV6-6; D remains ambiguous. V lost 4 bases and J 0 bases, leaving 10 bases between the germline ends. CDR3 size: 14 residues. CDR1 MNHNY and CDR2 SVGAGI come from the germline V gene (reference sequence). CDR3 nucleotide sequence: TGTGCCAGCAGTTCCACCGGTTCCTCCTACGAGCAGTACTTC. Protein product: CASSSTGSSYEQYF.

This chain connects TRBV5-1 to TRBJ2-5; 7 bases line up with TRBD1. V was clipped by 0 bases and J by 0 bases; unmatched bases: 2. CDR1 is SGHRS and CDR2 is YFSETQ in the germline V gene. The CDR3 consists of 15 residues. The CDR3 sequence: CASSLGQGYQETQYF. DNA for the CDR3: TGCGCCAGCAGCTTGGGACAGGGCTACCAAGAGACCCAGTACTTC.

This clone was seen a handful of times. The chain combines TRBV7-2 with TRBJ1-4; D perhaps matches TRBD1 (6 bases). The CDR3 extends over 15 amino acids. Between the trimmed V and J ends, which lost 2 bases and 8 bases, there was a span of 15 bases. The germline V gene encodes CDR1 SGHTA and CDR2 FQGNSA. The CDR3 loop reads CASSLQTGQREKLFF. Written as DNA, the CDR3 is TGTGCCAGCAGCTTACAAACAGGGCAGCGCGAAAAACTGTTTTTT.

V gene TRBV18 combines with J gene TRBJ1-1; D unresolved. Germline loops: CDR1 KGHSH, CDR2 LQKENI. The CDR3 is 14 residues long. Deletions cut 5 bases from V and 1 base from J, with 11 bases between. Written as DNA, the CDR3 is TGTGCCAGCTCAGCAAGAGGGCAGAACACTGAAGCTTTCTTT. Its protein is CASSARGQNTEAFF.

The V and J genes are TRBV7-3 and TRBJ2-1; 8 bases match TRBD2. The CDR3 is 16 amino acids. The ends lost 1 base at V and 7 bases at J; junction bases unmatched: 9. Germline loops: CDR1 SGHTA, CDR2 FQGTGA. CDR3 nucleotide sequence: TGTGCCAGCAGCTTAATAGGTAGCGGGATGCTTAATGAGCAGTTCTTC. Translation: CASSLIGSGMLNEQFF.

This rearrangement joins TRBV11-3 to TRBJ1-1; no clear D gene. V lost 5 bases and J lost 5, with 12 bases in between. Germline loops: CDR1 SGHNT, CDR2 YENEEA. This CDR3 is 13 amino acids long. DNA for the CDR3: TGTGCCAGCAGCAAGTCCAGAAAGACTGAAGCTTTCTTT. Its translation: CASSKSRKTEAFF.

V usage is TRBV10-3 and J usage is TRBJ1-1; the match to TRBD1 covers 7 bases. J gave up 1 base and V 6 bases, and 11 bases lay outside the gene matches. Germline V gene data show CDR1 as ENHRY and CDR2 as SYGVKD. The CDR3 is 16 residues long. The CDR3 DNA sequence: TGTGCCATCAGAAATAACCCAGGGGGGACGAACACTGAAGCTTTCTTT. The encoded protein is CAIRNNPGGTNTEAFF.

The gene calls are TRBV19 and TRBJ2-7; 7 nucleotides align to TRBD1. Germline loops: CDR1 LNHDA, CDR2 SQIVND (reference sequence). V was clipped by 10 bases and J by 3 bases; unmatched bases: 12. The CDR3 has 14 amino acids. The CDR3 DNA follows: TGTGCCACCAAAACTATAGGGACAGACTACGAGCAGTACTTC. Translating it yields CATKTIGTDYEQYF.

The gene calls are TRBV7-6 and TRBJ2-7; D possibly corresponds to TRBD1 (8 bases). The V gene lost 1 base and the J gene lost 2 bases, with 15 bases spanning the gap. From germline, CDR1 is SGHVS and CDR2 FNYEAQ. This CDR3 contains 16 residues. CDR3 DNA: TGTGCCAGCAGCTTAGAACAGGGGGGGTCGACCTACGAGCAGTACTTC. This encodes CASSLEQGGSTYEQYF. The complete variable domain, with remaining parts taken from reference TRBV7-6 and TRBJ2-7, reads GAGVSQSPRYKVTKRGQDVALRCDPISGHVSLYWYRQALGQGPEFLTYFNYEAQQDKSGLPNDRFSAERPEGSISTLTIQRTEQRDSAMYRCASSLEQGGSTYEQYFGPGTRLTVT.

The V and J genes are TRBV7-2 and TRBJ2-1, with TRBD1 identical over 10 bases. Germline V CDR1 and CDR2: SGHTA, FQGNSA. Losses at the gene ends were 2 bases for V and 4 bases for J; bases not matched to a gene: 5. This CDR3 comprises 16 residues. CDR3 in amino acids: CASSLLPGQGYNEQFF. The DNA of the CDR3 is TGTGCCAGCAGCTTACTACCGGGACAGGGGTACAATGAGCAGTTCTTC.

The chain couples TRBV5-1 to TRBJ2-5; 13 bases are shared with TRBD2. Germline lookup yields CDR1 SGHRS and CDR2 YFSETQ. The CDR3 extends over 16 amino acids. J lost 5 bases, V lost 2 bases, and 6 bases had no gene match. The CDR3 region has the DNA TGCGCCAGCAGCTTACTAGCGGGAGGGCCAGGGGAGACCCAGTACTTC. It is translated as CASSLLAGGPGETQYF.